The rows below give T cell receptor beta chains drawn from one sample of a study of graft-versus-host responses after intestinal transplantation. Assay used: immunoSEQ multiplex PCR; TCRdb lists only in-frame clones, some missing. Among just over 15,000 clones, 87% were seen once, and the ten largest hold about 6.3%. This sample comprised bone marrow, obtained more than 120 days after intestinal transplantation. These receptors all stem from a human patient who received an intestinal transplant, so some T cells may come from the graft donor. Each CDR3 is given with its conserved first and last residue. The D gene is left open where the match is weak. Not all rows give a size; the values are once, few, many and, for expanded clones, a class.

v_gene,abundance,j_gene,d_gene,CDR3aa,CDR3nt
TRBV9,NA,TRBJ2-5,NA,CASSVEGQGPIETQYF,TGTGCCAGCAGCGTAGAAGGCCAGGGACCGATTGAGACCCAGTACTTC
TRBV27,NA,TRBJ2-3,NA,CASSLEGRRTDTQYF,TGTGCCAGCAGTTTGGAGGGACGGAGAACAGATACGCAGTATTTT
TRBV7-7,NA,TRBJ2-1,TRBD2,CASSRTSGRSRNEQFF,TGTGCTAGCAGCCGGACTAGCGGGAGGTCGAGAAATGAGCAGTTCTTC
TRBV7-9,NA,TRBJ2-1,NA,CASSSTIFQFF,TGTGCCAGCAGCTCTACAATTTTCCAGTTCTTC
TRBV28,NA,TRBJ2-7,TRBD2,CASSLITSGLRGPEQYF,TGTGCCAGCAGTTTAATTACTAGCGGGTTAAGGGGGCCCGAGCAGTACTTC
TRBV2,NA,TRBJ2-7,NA,CASSESRDEQYF,TGTGCCAGCAGTGAGTCCAGGGACGAGCAGTACTTC
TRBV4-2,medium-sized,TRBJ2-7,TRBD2,CASSPLAGSYEQYF,TGTGCCAGCAGTCCTCTAGCGGGATCCTACGAGCAGTACTTC
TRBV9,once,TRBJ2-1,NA,CASSVYPRARGYNEQFF,TGTGCCAGCAGCGTATACCCCAGGGCCCGCGGGTACAATGAGCAGTTCTTC
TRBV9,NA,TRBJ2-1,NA,CASSVAGFVNEQFF,TGTGCCAGCAGCGTAGCTGGGTTTGTGAATGAGCAGTTCTTC
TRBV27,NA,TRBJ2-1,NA,CASSRGMRGWKGWLYNEQFF,TGTGCCAGCAGCCGCGGGATGAGAGGATGGAAAGGGTGGCTGTACAATGAGCAGTTCTTC
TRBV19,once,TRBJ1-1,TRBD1,CASSIGDRDTEAFF,TGTGCCAGTAGTATAGGGGACAGGGACACTGAAGCTTTCTTT
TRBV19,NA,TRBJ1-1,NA,CASSMRGGAPEAFF,TGTGCCAGTAGTATGCGTGGGGGCGCGCCTGAAGCTTTCTTT
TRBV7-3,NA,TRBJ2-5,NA,CASSSIGTQETQYF,TGTGCCAGCAGCTCTATCGGGACTCAAGAGACCCAGTACTTC
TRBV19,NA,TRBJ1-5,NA,CASSISHGQPQHF,TGTGCCAGTAGTATTTCGCACGGACAGCCCCAGCATTTT
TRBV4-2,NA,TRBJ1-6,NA,CASSQETSGYNSPLHF,TGTGCCAGCAGCCAAGAGACCTCAGGGTATAATTCACCCCTCCACTTT
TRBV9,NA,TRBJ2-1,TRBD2,CASSVEAGSYNEQFF,TGTGCCAGCAGCGTAGAAGCGGGGTCCTACAATGAGCAGTTCTTC
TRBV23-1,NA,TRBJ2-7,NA,CASSQLPGQDSYEQYF,TGCGCCAGCAGCCAACTTCCGGGGCAGGACTCCTACGAGCAGTACTTC
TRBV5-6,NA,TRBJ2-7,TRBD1,CASSSGGQGNYEQYF,TGTGCCAGCAGCTCAGGAGGACAGGGGAACTACGAGCAGTACTTC
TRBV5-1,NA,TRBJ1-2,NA,CASSLEFGNYGYTF,TGCGCCAGCAGCTTGGAGTTTGGAAACTATGGCTACACCTTC
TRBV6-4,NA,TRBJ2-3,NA,CASSAGATDTQYF,TGTGCCAGCAGTGCGGGAGCCACAGATACGCAGTATTTT
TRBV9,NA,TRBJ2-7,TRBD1,CASSVDGQGYEQYF,TGTGCCAGCAGCGTAGATGGACAGGGGTACGAGCAGTACTTC
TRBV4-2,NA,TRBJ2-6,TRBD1,CASSQGTGGRCWANVLTF,TGTGCCAGCAGCCAAGGGACAGGGGGTAGATGCTGGGCCAACGTCCTGACTTTC
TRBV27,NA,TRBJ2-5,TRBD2,CASSVLAGGETQYF,TGTGCCAGCAGTGTTCTAGCGGGAGGAGAGACCCAGTACTTC